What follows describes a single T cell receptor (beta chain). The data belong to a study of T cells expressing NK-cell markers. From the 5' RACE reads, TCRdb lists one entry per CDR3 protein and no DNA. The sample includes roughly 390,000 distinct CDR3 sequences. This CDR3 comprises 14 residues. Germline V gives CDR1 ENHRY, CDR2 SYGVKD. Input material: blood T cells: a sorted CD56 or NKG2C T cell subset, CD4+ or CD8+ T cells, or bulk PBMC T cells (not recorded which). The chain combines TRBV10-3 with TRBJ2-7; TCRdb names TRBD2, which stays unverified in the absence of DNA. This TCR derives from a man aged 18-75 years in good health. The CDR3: CAISEQLGDYEQYF.